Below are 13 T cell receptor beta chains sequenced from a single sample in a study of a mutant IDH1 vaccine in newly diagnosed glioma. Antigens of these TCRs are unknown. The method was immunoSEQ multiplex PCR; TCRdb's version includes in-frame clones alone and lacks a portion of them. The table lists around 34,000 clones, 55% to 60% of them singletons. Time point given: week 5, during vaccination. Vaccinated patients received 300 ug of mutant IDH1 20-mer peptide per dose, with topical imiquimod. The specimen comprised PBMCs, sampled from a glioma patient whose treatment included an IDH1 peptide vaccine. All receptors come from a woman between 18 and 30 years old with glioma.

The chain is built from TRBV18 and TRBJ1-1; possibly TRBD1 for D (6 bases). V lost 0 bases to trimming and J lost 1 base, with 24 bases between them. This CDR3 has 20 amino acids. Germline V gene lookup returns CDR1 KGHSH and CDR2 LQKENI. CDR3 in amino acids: CASSPPRGGTPSASNTEAFF. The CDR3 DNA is TGTGCCAGCTCACCACCAAGGGGGGGGACGCCGTCTGCATCGAACACTGAAGCTTTCTTT.

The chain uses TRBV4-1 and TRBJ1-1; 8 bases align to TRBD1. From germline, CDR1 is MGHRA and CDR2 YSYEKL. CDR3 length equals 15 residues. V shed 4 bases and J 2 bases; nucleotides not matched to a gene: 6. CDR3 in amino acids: CASSLRTGLNTEAFF. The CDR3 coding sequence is TGCGCCAGCAGCCTACGGACAGGGCTAAACACTGAAGCTTTCTTT.

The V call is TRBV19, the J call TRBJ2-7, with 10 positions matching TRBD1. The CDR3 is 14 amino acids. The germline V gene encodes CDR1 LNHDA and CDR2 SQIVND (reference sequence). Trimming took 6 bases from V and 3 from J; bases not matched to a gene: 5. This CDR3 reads CASSQDRGVYEQYF. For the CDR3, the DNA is TGTGCCAGTAGCCAGGACAGGGGGGTCTACGAGCAGTACTTC.

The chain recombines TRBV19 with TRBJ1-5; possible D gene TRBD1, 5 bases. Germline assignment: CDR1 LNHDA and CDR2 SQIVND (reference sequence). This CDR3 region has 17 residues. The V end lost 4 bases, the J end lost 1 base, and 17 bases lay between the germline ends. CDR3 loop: CASSTLLSRDSNQPQHF. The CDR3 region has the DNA TGTGCCAGTAGTACCCTCTTAAGCCGGGACAGCAATCAGCCCCAGCATTTT.

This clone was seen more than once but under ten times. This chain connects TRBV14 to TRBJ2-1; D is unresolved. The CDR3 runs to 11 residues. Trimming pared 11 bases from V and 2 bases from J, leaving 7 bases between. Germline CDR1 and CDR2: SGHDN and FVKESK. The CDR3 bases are TGTGCCTCCGCAGCCTACAATGAGCAGTTCTTC. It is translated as CASAAYNEQFF.

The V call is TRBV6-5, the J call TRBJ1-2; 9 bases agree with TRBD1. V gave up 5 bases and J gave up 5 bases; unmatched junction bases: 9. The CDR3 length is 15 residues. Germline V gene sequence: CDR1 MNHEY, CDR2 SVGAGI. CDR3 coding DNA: TGTGCCAGCAGTGCCCTCCCACAGGGGGCGTATGGCTACACCTTC. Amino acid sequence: CASSALPQGAYGYTF.

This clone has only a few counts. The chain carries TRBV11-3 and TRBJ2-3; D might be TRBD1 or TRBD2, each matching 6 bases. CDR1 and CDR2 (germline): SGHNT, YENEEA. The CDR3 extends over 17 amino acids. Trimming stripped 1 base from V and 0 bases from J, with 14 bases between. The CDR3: CASSLGSGAISTDTQYF. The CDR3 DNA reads TGTGCCAGCAGCTTAGGATCGGGGGCGATCAGCACAGATACGCAGTATTTT.

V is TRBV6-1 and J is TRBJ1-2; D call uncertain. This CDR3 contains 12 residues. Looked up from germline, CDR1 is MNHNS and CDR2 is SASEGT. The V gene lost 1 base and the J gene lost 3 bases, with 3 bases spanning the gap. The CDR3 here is CASSEVDYGYTF. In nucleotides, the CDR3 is TGTGCCAGCAGTGAAGTTGACTATGGCTACACCTTC.

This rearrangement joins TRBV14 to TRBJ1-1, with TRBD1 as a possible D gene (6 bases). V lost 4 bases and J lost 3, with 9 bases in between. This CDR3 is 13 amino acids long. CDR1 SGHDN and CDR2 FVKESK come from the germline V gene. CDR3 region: CASSRAGDTEAFF. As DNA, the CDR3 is TGTGCCAGCAGCCGAGCAGGGGACACTGAAGCTTTCTTT.

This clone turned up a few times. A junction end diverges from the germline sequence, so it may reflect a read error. CDR3 sequence reads: CASSPIDRTSGNTIYF. The CDR3 DNA is TGTGCTAGCAGCCCAATCGACAGGACCTCTGGAAACACCATATATTTT. The chain couples TRBV7-7 to TRBJ1-3; maybe TRBD1 (6 bases). Germline V lookup: CDR1 SSHAT, CDR2 FNYEAQ (reference sequence). There are 16 residues in the CDR3.

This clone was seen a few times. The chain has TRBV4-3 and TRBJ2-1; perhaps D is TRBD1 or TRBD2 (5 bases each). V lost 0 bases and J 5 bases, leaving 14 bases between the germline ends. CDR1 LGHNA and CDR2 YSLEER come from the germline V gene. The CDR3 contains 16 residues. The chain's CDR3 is CASSQDRAGAHNEQFF. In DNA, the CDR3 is TGCGCCAGCAGCCAAGATAGGGCCGGGGCACACAATGAGCAGTTCTTC.

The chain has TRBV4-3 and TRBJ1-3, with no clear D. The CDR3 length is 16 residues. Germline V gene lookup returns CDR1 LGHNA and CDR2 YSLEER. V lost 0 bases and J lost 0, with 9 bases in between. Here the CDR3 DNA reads TGCGCCAGCAGCCAAGATCAGCCAGGCTCTGGAAACACCATATATTTT. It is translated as CASSQDQPGSGNTIYF.

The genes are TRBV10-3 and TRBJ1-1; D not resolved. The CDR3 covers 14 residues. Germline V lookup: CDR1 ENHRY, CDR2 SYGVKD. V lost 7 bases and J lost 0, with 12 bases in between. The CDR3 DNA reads TGTGCCATCATGGAGCAGGTTATGAACACTGAAGCTTTCTTT. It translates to CAIMEQVMNTEAFF.